This T cell receptor (beta chain) was identified in a study of blood T cell repertoires in COVID-19 (dated by TCRdb to 2018 to 2021). About the full investigation: Samples from collaborators originated in the United States, Italy and Spain and spanned both the acute and convalescent phases of COVID-19. The material from the prospective study consisted of cDNA or gDNA derived from T cells, B-cell-depleted T cells, or PBMCs. Subjects who had been exposed to COVID-19, were actively infected with it, or had recovered from it provided the deeply sampled blood TCRbeta repertoires that made up the dataset. A freely available public database, intended as a resource for researchers studying the immune response to SARS-CoV-2, is where the repertoires were released. Samples were obtained from the ongoing ImmuneRACE study (first 160 participants) and from 950 to 1,500 subjects provided by 6 global collaborators. Nearly every sample came with metadata listing a de-identified subject ID, COVID-19 status, age in years and sex. HLA class I and class II types, where available, came from metadata supplied by the sample provider rather than from assay-based typing.

The germline V gene specifies MDHEN as CDR1 and SYDVKM as CDR2. Its CDR3 holds 11 amino acids, cysteine through phenylalanine. The sequence is cut down to CDR3 DNA, 33 bases in frame from base 1. Trimming takes 4 bases from V and 7 bases from J, and the germline ends sit 5 bases apart. One collaborating source in Seattle enrolled patients while the patients were actively infected and followed the patients over time throughout the course of disease. Collaborating institutions collected whole blood in K2EDTA tubes following their own protocols. Collaborator samples were shipped for TCRbeta analysis as frozen whole blood, isolated PBMCs, or DNA extracted from either sample type. Regarding this clone: This clone's antigen is unknown. Qualities for individual bases were not recorded, and no much larger clone is one base off.

Study-wide findings and limitations: How much clinical and demographic metadata was included differed by source and by participant, and the metadata was provided uncurated.

TCRbeta CDR3 regions were amplified from genomic DNA by means of the immunoSEQ Assay, a bias-controlled multiplex PCR. In the authors' own workflow: The number of nucleated cells in each sample was estimated from the amplification of reference gene primers within the assay. To quantify the absolute abundance of each unique TCRbeta CDR3 rearrangement, sequence reads were collapsed and filtered. For each sample, productive Simpson clonality was calculated by taking the square root of Simpson's diversity index across productive rearrangements. The clones in this table, taken by TCRdb from immuneACCESS, are in-frame only. Not every clone is retained; where verified, under half of the shortfall comes from an unresolved V gene, and the cause of the rest is unknown. The V and J calls and clone size are taken from that table; D and trimming were inferred from the DNA. Here the sample has over 150,000 clones; roughly 93% occur a single time. The biggest ten clones account for around 5% of the sample.

Sequencing was carried out using peripheral blood. This clonotype was sampled from a man aged 18 to 35 with COVID-19, enrolled during active disease. In this chain, TRBV28 is recombined with TRBJ1-5; no D gene can be assigned with confidence. The base sequence is TGTGCCAGCAGTTCCTCCCAGCCCCAGCATTTT. It encodes CASSSSQPQHF.